The 30 T cell receptor beta chains below come from one sample, sequenced in a study of Graves' ophthalmopathy and Graves' hyperthyroidism. Amplified material comprised TCR beta CDR3 regions derived from RNA transcripts. RT-PCR was first run with HTBI primers, then multiplex PCR in a second round. TCRdb re-called the multiplex PCR reads with MiXCR, one entry per CDR3 protein. The sample consists of 350,000 to 450,000 distinct CDR3 sequences, around a fifth of them appearing once. The sequencing input was peripheral blood. Every receptor here comes from a woman aged 18-29 years with stable Graves' hyperthyroidism.

This clonotype was seen ten or more times. The chain couples TRBV4-3 to TRBJ2-7; 8 bases fit TRBD1. V shed 0 bases and J 0 bases; nucleotides not matched to a gene: 1. The CDR3 is made up of 15 amino acids. Germline CDR1 is LGHNA and CDR2 is YSLEER. DNA of the CDR3: TGCGCCAGCAGCCAAGATGGGACAGGCTCCTACGAGCAGTACTTC. Translation: CASSQDGTGSYEQYF.

The chain is built from TRBV18 and TRBJ1-1; 7 bases map to TRBD1. V shed 2 bases and J 4 bases; nucleotides not matched to a gene: 4. CDR3 length: 14 amino acids. CDR1 is KGHSH and CDR2 is LQKENI in the germline V gene. CDR3 in amino acids: CASSPGDSSTEAFF. For the CDR3, the DNA is TGTGCCAGCTCACCAGGGGACAGTAGCACTGAAGCTTTCTTT.

At least ten counts were recorded for this clonotype. The chain couples TRBV5-1 to TRBJ2-7; D perhaps matches TRBD2 (5 bases). CDR1 SGHRS and CDR2 YFSETQ come from the germline V gene. V dropped 1 base and J dropped 6 bases, with 11 bases sitting between them. The CDR3 consists of 13 residues. DNA of the CDR3: TGCGCCAGCAGCTTGACCGCAGGAGGCGAGCAGTACTTC. Protein sequence: CASSLTAGGEQYF.

This clonotype occurred many times. The V and J genes are TRBV11-2 and TRBJ2-7; D gene unclear. Germline CDR1 is SGHAT and CDR2 is FQNNGV. V dropped 1 base and J dropped 5 bases, with 6 bases sitting between them. The CDR3 loop spans 12 amino acids. CDR3 bases: TGTGCCAGCAGCTTAGTCCCGCACGAGCAGTACTTC. As protein: CASSLVPHEQYF.

Comments on this clonotype: Being one base from a much bigger clone, this may be a read error. This chain connects TRBV28 to TRBJ1-1; D call uncertain. The germline CDR1 and CDR2 sequences are MDHEN and SYDVKM. There are 15 residues in the CDR3. Here the CDR3 reads CASSFSRVRGTESFF. The CDR3 DNA follows: TGTGCCAGCAGTTTCAGCCGGGTTCGAGGCACTGAATCTTTCTTT.

This clonotype was seen more than once but under ten times. V gene TRBV6-1 combines with J gene TRBJ1-5; tentatively, D is TRBD1 (5 bases). The V gene lost 7 bases and the J gene lost 6 bases, with 19 bases spanning the gap. The V gene's germline CDR1 is MNHNS and CDR2 SASEGT. The CDR3 loop spans 15 amino acids. CDR3 loop: CASTLARDASQPQHF. The CDR3 DNA is TGTGCCAGCACCTTGGCCCGGGACGCAAGTCAGCCCCAGCATTTT.

V is TRBV20-1 and J is TRBJ2-6; D not resolved. The CDR3 totals 16 residues. Germline V gene sequence: CDR1 DFQATT, CDR2 SNEGSKA (reference sequence). Trimming removed 6 bases at V and 0 bases at J, with 15 bases between. CDR3 DNA sequence: TGCAGTGCCTCCTTTGGGGAAACCTCTGGGGCCAACGTCCTGACTTTC. Protein product: CSASFGETSGANVLTF.

In this sample, this clonotype turned up many times. This chain connects TRBV7-3 to TRBJ2-2; 8 bases fit TRBD2. V was clipped by 3 bases and J by 6 bases; unmatched bases: 6. This CDR3 comprises 15 residues. CDR1 SGHTA and CDR2 FQGTGA come from the germline V gene. The chain's CDR3 is CASSFQAGVAGELFF. The CDR3 nucleotides read TGTGCCAGCAGCTTTCAAGCGGGAGTTGCCGGGGAGCTGTTTTTT.

The V and J genes are TRBV18 and TRBJ2-5, with a tentative D call TRBD1 (5 bases). The CDR3 sequence is 15 residues long. The germline gives CDR1 KGHSH, CDR2 LQKENI. Trimming removed 6 bases from V and 2 bases from J, with 16 bases in between. CDR3 bases: TGTGCCAGCTCGCCTCGGGCAGGGTGGCAAGAGACCCAGTACTTC. Translated, it gives CASSPRAGWQETQYF.

The J gene is TRBJ2-6, the V gene TRBV6-2 or TRBV6-3; D gene uncertain. Per germline, CDR1 MNHEY and CDR2 SVGEGT. CDR3 length: 18 residues. Deletions cut 7 bases from V and 3 bases from J, with 22 bases between. Written as DNA, the CDR3 is TGTGCCAGCACACAACCCCCGGGCAGGCTGATTGGGGCCAACGTCCTGACTTTC. Its protein is CASTQPPGRLIGANVLTF.

This clonotype was observed at least ten times. The chain recombines TRBV20-1 with TRBJ1-1; no clear D. Germline V CDR1 and CDR2: DFQATT, SNEGSKA (reference sequence). The V gene lost 5 bases and the J gene lost 1 base, with 11 bases spanning the gap. This CDR3 has 13 amino acids. Here the CDR3 DNA reads TGCAGTGCTCCCCGATATGGGAACACTGAAGCTTTCTTT. Protein product: CSAPRYGNTEAFF.

The rearrangement joins TRBV4-1 to TRBJ1-1, with D unresolved. CDR3 length: 14 residues. Germline V gene lookup returns CDR1 MGHRA and CDR2 YSYEKL. V shed 0 bases and J shed 4 bases, with 9 bases lying between them. CDR3 sequence (DNA): TGCGCCAGCAGCCAAGATGTCCGGCCCACTGAAGCTTTCTTT. Its protein is CASSQDVRPTEAFF.

This clonotype has ten or more counts. The DNA of the CDR3 is TGTGCCTGGAACGGCCAGGGTGGAATTGGAAACACCATATATTTT. It codes for CAWNGQGGIGNTIYF. This rearrangement joins TRBV30 to TRBJ1-3, with D perhaps matching TRBD1 (5 bases). V dropped 4 bases and J dropped 3 bases, with 16 bases sitting between them. The CDR3 is made up of 15 amino acids. From germline, CDR1 is GTSNPN and CDR2 SVGIG (reference sequence).

Concerning this clonotype: Germline is not matched at one junction end, which may reflect a read error. This chain connects TRBV5-6 to TRBJ1-1; TRBD1 matches 11 bases. Germline loops: CDR1 SGHDT, CDR2 YYEEEE. The CDR3 has 12 residues. CDR3 coding DNA: TGTGCCAGCGGGACAGGGGGACCTGAAGCTTGCTTT. It translates to CASGTGGPEACF.

The chain has TRBV4-1 and TRBJ2-5; 12 positions agree with TRBD2. Germline V gene sequence: CDR1 MGHRA, CDR2 YSYEKL. The CDR3 consists of 17 residues. With V trimmed by 3 bases and J by 6 bases, 11 bases remained unmatched. CDR3 bases: TGCGCCAGCAGCCACGAACCCGGGACTAGCGGGCCCAAGACCCAGTACTTC. Protein: CASSHEPGTSGPKTQYF.

This clonotype was observed a few times. This rearrangement joins TRBV28 to TRBJ2-7, with D hard to call. CDR3 size: 14 residues. The V end was cut by 6 bases, the J end by 4 bases, with 16 bases between. Germline lookup yields CDR1 MDHEN and CDR2 SYDVKM. This CDR3 reads CASRKGSTFYEQYF. The CDR3 nucleotides read TGTGCCAGCAGGAAGGGCAGCACCTTTTACGAGCAGTACTTC.

As for this clonotype: This CDR3 is missing its conserved last phenylalanine or tryptophan, likely due to a read error. This chain uses TRBV15 with TRBJ1-5; D unresolved. Trimming pared 3 bases from V and 0 bases from J, leaving 6 bases between. The CDR3 runs to 14 residues. The germline CDR1 and CDR2 sequences are LNHNV and YYDKDF (reference sequence). Here the CDR3 reads CATSSLDSNQPQHY. In DNA, the CDR3 is TGTGCCACCAGCAGTTTAGATAGCAATCAGCCCCAGCATTAT.

This clonotype was picked up many times. V is TRBV7-6 and J is TRBJ2-7, with D perhaps TRBD2 (5 bases). The ends were cut back, 1 base at V and 3 bases at J, with 16 bases in the middle. Germline CDR1 and CDR2: SGHVS and FNYEAQ. This CDR3 is built from 16 residues. The CDR3 nucleotides read TGTGCCAGCAGCTTAGGGTTTGAGGGTTCAGACTACGAGCAGTACTTC. Its protein product is CASSLGFEGSDYEQYF.

The V and J genes are TRBV9 and TRBJ2-7, with a tentative D call TRBD2 (7 bases). The germline V gene encodes CDR1 SGDLS and CDR2 YYNGEE. V gave up 0 bases and J gave up 3 bases, with 13 bases separating them. The CDR3 covers 15 residues. CDR3 region: CASSVGGGQIYEQYF. As DNA, the CDR3 is TGTGCCAGCAGCGTAGGGGGGGGCCAAATCTACGAGCAGTACTTC.

This clonotype was recorded at least ten times. The CDR3 sequence is CASRRGTIEQYF. CDR3 in DNA: TGTGCCAGCAGACGGGGGACAATTGAGCAGTACTTC. The chain links TRBV12-3 or TRBV12-4 to TRBJ2-7; D could derive from TRBD1 or TRBD2 (6 bases each). Trimming pared 6 bases from V and 7 bases from J, leaving 13 bases between. The CDR3 extends over 12 amino acids.

The gene calls are TRBV18 and TRBJ1-2; D is perhaps TRBD1 (5 bases). The CDR3 contains 16 residues. V was trimmed by 2 bases and J by 6 bases, leaving 19 bases between them. Germline CDR1 is KGHSH and CDR2 is LQKENI. CDR3: CASSPYIPRQGDGYTF. The CDR3, as DNA: TGTGCCAGCTCACCATATATCCCACGCCAGGGTGATGGCTACACCTTC.

There are many counts of this clonotype. The chain is built from TRBV5-6 and TRBJ1-2, with D perhaps matching TRBD1 (5 bases). The V end lost 0 bases, the J end lost 5 bases, and 11 bases lay between the germline ends. The CDR3 is 14 residues long. Germline loops: CDR1 SGHDT, CDR2 YYEEEE. In DNA, the CDR3 is TGTGCCAGCAGCTTGGCCGGGACGGCATATGGCTACACCTTC. It codes for CASSLAGTAYGYTF.

The table lists this clonotype with many counts. The V and J genes are TRBV25-1 and TRBJ2-2; D may be TRBD1 or TRBD2 (5 bases each). V was trimmed by 3 bases and J by 7 bases, leaving 9 bases between them. The CDR3 is 13 residues long. Germline V lookup: CDR1 MGHDK, CDR2 SYGVNS. The CDR3 is CASSDREHGELFF. CDR3 bases: TGTGCCAGCAGTGACAGGGAGCACGGGGAGCTGTTTTTT.

This clonotype was counted at least ten times. The chain combines TRBV5-1 with TRBJ1-2; the D is unclear. Trimming took off 0 bases at V and 2 bases at J, with 11 bases between the two ends. The CDR3 sequence is 15 residues long. Germline V lookup: CDR1 SGHRS, CDR2 YFSETQ. The CDR3 is CASSLGSGLNYGYTF. DNA of the CDR3: TGCGCCAGCAGCTTGGGGTCAGGACTAAACTATGGCTACACCTTC. Based on the CDR3 plus reference TRBV5-1 and TRBJ1-2, the full variable domain is KAGVTQTPRYLIKTRGQQVTLSCSPISGHRSVSWYQQTPGQGLQFLFEYFSETQRNKGNFPGRFSGRQFSNSRSEMNVSTLELGDSALYLCASSLGSGLNYGYTFGSGTRLTVV.

This sequence joins TRBV10-1 and TRBJ1-1; D is possibly TRBD1 (5 bases). This CDR3 is 16 amino acids long. Germline lookup yields CDR1 WNHNN and CDR2 SYGVQD (reference sequence). V lost 2 bases and J 1 base, leaving 14 bases between the germline ends. The CDR3 nucleotides are TGCGCCAGCAGTGAGCCCCCCAGGGATGGGAACACTGAAGCTTTCTTT. This sequence encodes CASSEPPRDGNTEAFF.

At least ten counts were recorded for this clonotype. The chain carries TRBV20-1 and TRBJ2-5; no reliable D call. Germline CDR1 reads DFQATT; CDR2 reads SNEGSKA (reference sequence). This CDR3 has 12 residues. V was shortened by 1 base and J by 7 bases, with 10 bases between the two germline ends. CDR3 DNA: TGCAGTGCTAGAGCCTCGAAGGGGACCCAGTACTTC. Translated: CSARASKGTQYF.

The gene calls are TRBV29-1 and TRBJ2-5; D may correspond to TRBD1 or TRBD2 (6 bases each). This CDR3 spans 16 amino acids. Germline V gives CDR1 SQVTM, CDR2 ANQGSEA. The V end was cut by 7 bases, the J end by 1 base, with 22 bases between. The CDR3 protein is CSAIQGGIEPQETQYF. DNA for the CDR3: TGCAGCGCTATACAGGGAGGCATTGAGCCCCAAGAGACCCAGTACTTC.

This clonotype was observed a few times. The chain links TRBV5-1 to TRBJ2-2; 8 positions match TRBD1. CDR1 SGHRS and CDR2 YFSETQ come from the germline V gene. The CDR3 has 16 amino acids. The trim removed 4 bases at V and 1 base at J, leaving 6 bases unmatched. The CDR3: CASSLLRGQNTGELFF. The CDR3 nucleotides read TGCGCCAGCAGCCTGCTCAGGGGGCAGAACACCGGGGAGCTGTTTTTT.

This clonotype was seen repeatedly, ten times or more. The chain has TRBV28 and TRBJ2-2; tentatively, D is TRBD2 (6 bases). Germline V gene lookup returns CDR1 MDHEN and CDR2 SYDVKM. Deletions cut 3 bases from V and 6 bases from J, with 17 bases between. There are 16 residues in the CDR3. The CDR3: CASSFRTGVGSGELFF. CDR3 nucleotide sequence: TGTGCCAGCAGTTTCAGAACGGGAGTAGGGTCCGGGGAGCTGTTTTTT.

This sequence joins TRBV6-1 and TRBJ2-7; D not resolved. This CDR3 region has 11 residues. Trimming cost V 7 bases and J 1 base, with 5 bases left between them. Per the germline V gene, CDR1 is MNHNS and CDR2 is SASEGT. The CDR3, as DNA: TGTGCCAGCATAAGTTCCTACGAGCAGTACTTC. Residues: CASISSYEQYF.